This T cell receptor beta chain was profiled in a study of spatial heterogeneity in lung cancer. General study findings and limits: One measure, the expanded intratumoral alpha and beta TCR count, tracked tumor mutation counts.

The sample's time point: sample taken at primary tumor resection. V lost 7 bases and J lost 2, with 18 bases in between. Germline CDR1 and CDR2: SGHNT and YYREEE (reference sequence). The CDR3 is made up of 15 amino acids. TCRdb re-called the 5' RACE reads with MiXCR, one entry per CDR3 protein. Of 9,500 to 12,000 distinct CDR3 sequences detected, approximately 7.5% appear once; the ten largest clones hold around 22%. This clonotype was recorded many times. Its antigen is unidentified. The size of this beta chain means little, since it is a stray read in a library made for alpha chains. The specimen was lung tumor tissue, collected at surgery. This chain joins TRBV5-4 and TRBJ1-1, with D possibly being TRBD1 (6 bases). This clonotype originated in a female donor with early-stage non-small cell lung cancer. CDR3 in amino acids: CASGENRVRNTEAFF. The DNA for the CDR3 is TGTGCCAGCGGAGAAAACAGGGTCCGAAACACTGAAGCTTTCTTT.